This T cell receptor beta chain was found in a study of identical twins. Findings of the study overall: The authors noted that invariant MAIT and iNKT cells could partly confound zero-insertion analyses. Twins shared out-of-frame alpha sequences with excess low generation probability.

Through template switching, a universal primer site was introduced, and the cDNA contained unique molecular identifiers. MiXCR, applied by TCRdb to the 5' RACE reads, yields one record per CDR3 protein. The table includes 1.5 million to 2 million distinct CDR3 sequences, around 29% detected once. Turning to this clonotype: The antigen remains undetermined.

The CDR3 totals 14 residues. V lost 4 bases and J lost 5, with 14 bases in between. The rearrangement joins TRBV12-3 or TRBV12-4 to TRBJ1-2; D not resolved. The specimen was cord blood. The clonotype originates from a newborn girl in good health. The CDR3: CASSWRTGSYGYTF. Here the CDR3 DNA reads TGTGCCAGCAGTTGGCGGACGGGTTCTTATGGCTACACCTTC.